This record concerns one TCR beta chain sequence. Its antigen is unidentified. This sample stems from a study of T-cell reconstitution after alpha-beta-depleted transplantation in children. Overall study findings and caveats: Surviving thymic progenitors and recipient T cells were the source of high TCRbeta diversity at day 60 in some patients. Several hundred rapidly expanded clones from non-depleted graft cells reportedly supplied alpha-beta T cells about two months post-transplant. T-cell counts and diversity at one year post-transplant came mainly from newly produced T cells.

Researchers prepared the TCRbeta library using unique molecular identifiers, the study reports. In TCRdb, the PCR reads were re-called with MiXCR into one record per CDR3 protein. The data contain around 600,000 distinct CDR3 sequences, approximately 22% of them singletons. Germline loops: CDR1 DFQATT, CDR2 SNEGSKA (reference sequence). CDR3 length: 14 amino acids. V lost 0 bases, J lost 2 bases, and 8 bases lay in between. This sequence originates from a boy under two years old who had a stem cell transplant for acute myeloid leukemia, so the T cells may come from the graft donor. The chain uses TRBV20-1 and TRBJ1-5, with a possible D match to TRBD1 (6 bases). This material consisted of PBMCs, mostly from graft donor cells, taken 360 days after TCRalphabeta/CD19-depleted stem cell transplant. For the CDR3, the DNA is TGCAGTGCTAGAGAACAGGGACGCAATCAGCCCCAGCATTTT. Its protein is CSAREQGRNQPQHF.